The present TCR beta chain was sequenced within a study of T cell repertoires in cytomegalovirus infection. The ends were cut back, 1 base at V and 5 bases at J, with 9 bases in the middle. The CDR3 spans 13 residues. Per germline, CDR1 SGHAT and CDR2 FQNNGV. This clonotype was recorded a few times. The antigen is not known. General study points: People with CMV and the relevant HLA were identified by cumulative public TCR beta family frequency.

TCRdb redid the calling of the reads with MiXCR, one entry per CDR3 protein. The sample lists about 320,000 distinct CDR3 sequences, 8% to 10% seen once, with approximately 4.5% in the top ten. The chain is built from TRBV11-2 and TRBJ2-7, with D maybe TRBD2 (5 bases). The sequence was obtained from a human donor in good health (CMV status not recorded). Some clones in this sample may be carry-over from other donors' samples. The specimen sequenced was PBMCs. The CDR3 DNA sequence: TGTGCCAGCAGCTTAGTGGGAGTGCACGAGCAGTACTTC. Protein: CASSLVGVHEQYF.